These 10 T cell receptor beta chains came from one sample sequenced in a study of neurological immune-mediated disorders. MiXCR, applied by TCRdb to the 5' RACE reads, yields one record per CDR3 protein. This sample has about 33,000 distinct CDR3 sequences, with 1.5% found just once. Material: PBMCs. These receptors all come from a woman in her twenties or thirties with multiple sclerosis.

The table lists this clonotype with many counts. The chain couples TRBV7-9 to TRBJ2-5; no clear D gene. This CDR3 has 13 amino acids. The germline V and J ends were trimmed by 2 bases and 1 base, with 5 bases remaining between them. Germline assignment: CDR1 SEHNR and CDR2 FQNEAQ (reference sequence). The CDR3 bases are TGTGCCAGCAGCTTATTTCCCCAAGAGACCCAGTACTTC. Its protein is CASSLFPQETQYF.

This clonotype was found many times. The CDR3 coding sequence is TGTGCCAGCAGTGCCAAGGGACAGGGGCTTTCACCCCTCCACTTT. The encoded protein is CASSAKGQGLSPLHF. The genes are TRBV28 and TRBJ1-6; the match to TRBD1 covers 10 bases. The germline V gene encodes CDR1 MDHEN and CDR2 SYDVKM. This CDR3 has 15 amino acids. V trimming: 5 bases; J trimming: 9 bases; junction bases outside the gene matches: 7.

As for this clonotype: A much larger clone differs from this one at a single base, so this may be a read error. This is likely a read error, given that the CDR3 carries no conserved phenylalanine or tryptophan at its end. The chain has TRBV10-3 and TRBJ1-2; TRBD1 matches at 8 bases. Germline V gene lookup returns CDR1 ENHRY and CDR2 SYGVKD. There are 15 residues in the CDR3. Trimming took 7 bases from V and 6 from J; bases not matched to a gene: 13. The CDR3 reads CAITDLDRVYHGYTC. As DNA, the CDR3 is TGTGCCATCACCGACCTGGACAGGGTTTATCATGGCTACACCTGC.

This clonotype was picked up many times. The chain combines TRBV4-3 with TRBJ2-7; TRBD1 matches at 9 bases. This CDR3 comprises 17 residues. The V and J ends lost 2 bases and 2 bases, in that order; junction bases with no gene match: 10. Germline V gives CDR1 LGHNA, CDR2 YSLEER. The CDR3 reads CASSQPRGQGLAYEQYF. CDR3 DNA sequence: TGCGCCAGCAGCCAACCCAGAGGACAGGGGCTAGCCTACGAGCAGTACTTC.

This clonotype was recorded at least ten times. The chain combines TRBV5-1 with TRBJ1-2; no clear D gene. The CDR3 contains 14 residues. V lost 0 bases and J 6 bases, leaving 12 bases between the germline ends. Germline CDR1 and CDR2: SGHRS and YFSETQ. The CDR3 bases are TGCGCCAGCAGCTTGGCGTCAGAGAAAGATGGCTACACCTTC. It yields the protein CASSLASEKDGYTF.

This clonotype has at least ten counts. The V call is TRBV6-5, the J call TRBJ1-4; perhaps TRBD1 as D (6 bases). Germline loops: CDR1 MNHEY, CDR2 SVGAGI. V was cut by 4 bases and J by 0 bases, with 9 bases left in between. CDR3 size: 15 residues. The CDR3 DNA follows: TGTGCCAGCAGTTCTTCAGGGGCAACTAATGAAAAACTGTTTTTT. Amino acids: CASSSSGATNEKLFF.

This clonotype was seen repeatedly, ten times or more. V and J are TRBV12-3 or TRBV12-4 and TRBJ2-1, with TRBD1 as a possible D gene (5 bases). The V and J ends lost 0 bases and 10 bases respectively, with 10 bases between them. The CDR3 spans 13 residues. In nucleotides, the CDR3 is TGTGCCAGCAGTTTAGCGGGGCGAGGCGAGCAGTTCTTC. Translated: CASSLAGRGEQFF.

This clonotype is categorized as medium-sized (0.01 to 0.1%). This chain connects TRBV9 to TRBJ1-5; 11 nucleotides align to TRBD1. With 7 bases clipped from V and 6 bases from J, the junction kept 9 bases outside the gene matches. The CDR3 is 15 residues long. CDR1 and CDR2 from the germline V gene are SGDLS and YYNGEE. The chain's CDR3 is CASGPGTGGIQPQHF. CDR3 bases: TGTGCCAGCGGCCCCGGGACAGGGGGTATTCAGCCCCAGCATTTT.

This chain joins TRBV29-1 and TRBJ2-1, with D perhaps matching TRBD1 (5 bases). V was clipped by 7 bases and J by 10 bases, with 17 bases between them. CDR1 is SQVTM and CDR2 is ANQGSEA in the germline V gene. The CDR3 runs to 12 residues. The chain's CDR3 is CSALGPSGEQFF. CDR3 DNA sequence: TGCAGCGCCTTGGGGCCTTCAGGAGAGCAGTTCTTC.

This clonotype was counted at least ten times. The chain recombines TRBV6-1 with TRBJ1-1, with a possible D match to TRBD1 (5 bases). Germline CDR1 MNHNS, CDR2 SASEGT. Trimming took off 5 bases at V and 3 bases at J, with 10 bases between the two ends. This CDR3 has 13 amino acids. The CDR3 spells CASSLGGDTEAFF. CDR3 DNA: TGTGCCAGCAGTTTGGGAGGGGACACTGAAGCTTTCTTT.